This T cell receptor beta chain was observed in a study of blood T cells in healthy people across ages (dated by TCRdb to 2014 to 2015). About the full investigation: Template switching captured roughly one uniquely barcoded TCR beta cDNA molecule per two T cells in model experiments. To avoid experimental bias, donors of different ages were spread randomly across the sequencing lanes. The donors were divided into four age groups: young (average around 16 years), middle-aged (approximately 42), aged (approximately 64) and long-lived (roughly 86). Two additional independent replicas of 1 million unique cDNA reads from the same blood draw were analyzed for two donors (one aged 18 to 30 and one aged 80 or older). Using deep sequencing normalized with unique cDNA molecular identifiers, the study measured how TCR beta repertoire diversity changes with age.

General study outcomes and caveats: Estimates of total diversity based on one million sequenced T cells were considered lower bounds and underestimates. Bulk unsorted PBMC profiling prevented conclusive comparison of naive and antigen-experienced compartments. Observed TCR beta diversity per million T cells fell roughly linearly with age, and a significant reduction was already apparent by age roughly 40. The long-lived group showed more naive CD4+ T cells, fewer expanded clones and increased TCR diversity than the aged group, suggesting age selection. The percentage of naive T cells measured by flow cytometry correlated strongly with observed TCR beta diversity. The CMV infection status of donors was not known, potentially confounding age-related changes in expanded clonotypes.

Systemically healthy Caucasian individuals from Russia, some 38 in total and aged roughly 6 to 95 years, were included as donors. Approximately 9 milliliters of peripheral blood were collected from each donor into EDTA-treated Vacutainer tubes. Ficoll-Paque density-gradient centrifugation was used to isolate PBMCs, with at least 6.5 million per sample. Total RNA was extracted from PBMCs with Trizol reagent, with at least 6 micrograms obtained per sample. The percentages of naive CD45RAhigh/CD27high T cells were determined by flow cytometry on a PBMC aliquot from every donor. The table lists this clonotype with a few counts. It has no known antigen specificity. Base quality data are lacking; no much larger clone is found one base away. Library prep was done by 5' RACE. The sequencing machine was an Illumina HiSeq 2500. A second PCR of roughly 7 to 12 cycles was run with a J-beta primer mix and a sample-barcoded 5' primer. Each TCR beta cDNA molecule received a unique molecular identifier from a template-switch 5' adaptor carrying 12 random nucleotides. At least 2.5 million CDR3-containing paired-end reads were obtained from each sample. All of the RNA was converted into first-strand cDNA using the Mint cDNA synthesis kit, with a TRBC-specific oligonucleotide serving as the primer. Following uracil-DNA glycosylase treatment, a first 18-cycle PCR with universal primers M1SS and BC2_uni_R was performed on all cDNA. Concerning the study's data processing: For normalization, 1 million high-quality reads, each with a distinct molecular identifier, were randomly selected from each sample. Instead of being binned into consensus sequences, reads with shared molecular identifiers were discarded. MiTCR, with a Q25 quality threshold and the strictest error-elimination algorithm, was used for CDR3 identification, clonotype clustering and error correction. Lower-bound total TCR beta diversity was estimated with a nonparametric unseen species model using Euler transformation. TCRdb applied fastp at Q25 and MiXCR to the public reads, then kept only in-frame beta chains. Here each entry gathers all rows of one CDR3 protein and keeps the most common genes and DNA. It is TCRdb's table, rather than the study itself, that gives the V and J calls and clone size. This sample holds roughly 1.6 million distinct CDR3 sequences; about 31% were observed only once. Approximately 10% of the sample is in the top ten clones.

Trimming takes 1 base from V and 2 bases from J, and the germline ends sit 7 bases apart. The CDR3 measures 14 amino acids from cysteine to phenylalanine. CDR3 DNA only is kept here, 42 bases in frame from base 1. CDR1 and CDR2 are read off the germline V gene as MDHEN and SYDVKM. This clonotype originated in a woman in her twenties or thirties in good health. The chain is made from TRBV28 and TRBJ2-3, with no confident D gene call. The sequenced sample consisted of blood. This receptor carries the CDR3 CASSLSAFTDTQYF. The DNA sequence follows: TGTGCCAGCAGTTTATCGGCCTTCACAGATACGCAGTATTTT.